These T cell receptor beta chains were read from a single sample in a study of T cells in Graves' hyperthyroidism and ophthalmopathy. MiXCR was run by TCRdb on the multiplex PCR reads, yielding one entry per CDR3 protein. Here the sample spans some 650,000 distinct CDR3 sequences, 16% being singletons. Source material: blood. The origin of the receptors is a woman between 40 and 55 years old with Graves' ophthalmopathy. Both conserved end residues are part of each CDR3. Each record gives: V gene, J gene, CDR3 protein.

>TRBV28|TRBJ2-7
CASRGGTSAHEQYF
>TRBV7-8|TRBJ1-1
CASSLEQGQGNTEAFF
>TRBV18|TRBJ2-3
CASSPRDRGRTDTQYF
>TRBV5-1|TRBJ1-1
CASSLNSEAFF
>TRBV29-1|TRBJ2-3
CSVGGDRTSTDTQYF
>TRBV5-1|TRBJ1-1
CASSLYYQSDTEAFF
>TRBV5-5|TRBJ2-2
CASSLETGANTGELFF
>TRBV11-2|TRBJ2-2
CASSLVTATLGGELFF
>TRBV7-9|TRBJ2-5
CASSATGTGGKTQYF
>TRBV18|TRBJ2-7
CASSPTSGSHEQYF
>TRBV19|TRBJ2-7
CASSIDHGQGQEQYF
>TRBV28|TRBJ2-3
CASSHPQGPDTQYF
>TRBV20-1|TRBJ2-3
CSVPGLAAPRDTQYF
>TRBV7-3|TRBJ2-2
CASSLKGPGELFF
>TRBV10-3|TRBJ1-1
CAISEGRREAFF
>TRBV12-5|TRBJ2-7
CASGSVRLSGGHEQYF
>TRBV30|TRBJ1-6
CAWNPTLGSPLHF
>TRBV7-3|TRBJ2-7
CASSLLPGSYEQYF
>TRBV6-2/TRBV6-3|TRBJ1-5
CANTTRGGVEPQHF
>TRBV7-9|TRBJ1-4
CASSLLGQGQEKLFF
>TRBV7-9|TRBJ1-5
CASSILDRGDGQPQHF
>TRBV7-3|TRBJ2-1
CASSETSGSDEQFF
>TRBV5-1|TRBJ1-1
CASSYGRQDTEAFF
>TRBV4-2|TRBJ1-4
CASSQAQGQANEKLFF
>TRBV12-3/TRBV12-4|TRBJ2-1
CASGFSGEGEQFF
>TRBV28|TRBJ2-7
CASRPGQGSSYEQYF
>TRBV4-2|TRBJ2-2
CASSQRWKMNTGELFF
>TRBV30|TRBJ2-7
CAWAGLSSYEQYF
>TRBV5-1|TRBJ2-7
CASSLARGTSRRGGEQYF
>TRBV20-1|TRBJ2-3
CSATLGVSGTDTQYF
>TRBV20-1|TRBJ2-1
CSARGELAPLDEQFF
>TRBV27|TRBJ2-1
CASSSLRAALNEQFF
>TRBV2|TRBJ2-5
CASSADRGQETQYF
>TRBV3-1|TRBJ2-7
CASSFTRDRGFEQYF
>TRBV6-1|TRBJ1-5
CASSSDRVAQPQHF
>TRBV2|TRBJ2-2
CASSERLVAGELFF
>TRBV24-1|TRBJ2-7
CATSGGAGGSYEQYF
>TRBV27|TRBJ2-3
CASSNEPGLGLTDTQYF
>TRBV2|TRBJ2-1
CASSDSAGAYNEQFF
>TRBV7-9|TRBJ2-5
CASSSRRAEETQYF
>TRBV29-1|TRBJ2-7
CSVEAHAGDSDSYEQYF
>TRBV28|TRBJ2-1
CASSFRVTNYNEQFF
>TRBV20-1|TRBJ2-7
CSAAWGQHSYEQYF
>TRBV19|TRBJ1-5
CATGGDSYSNQPQHF
>TRBV28|TRBJ1-5
CASSLLSWSGYSNQPQHF
>TRBV30|TRBJ1-3
CAWNRAGNTIYF
>TRBV20-1|TRBJ1-2
CSAHRESLTGYTF
>TRBV12-3/TRBV12-4|TRBJ1-1
CASRRGGRTEAFF
>TRBV10-3|TRBJ2-7
CAIRHNDRSGYEQYF
>TRBV20-1|TRBJ2-5
CSAADPSETQYF
>TRBV13|TRBJ2-5
CASSFAQGETQYF
>TRBV5-1|TRBJ2-1
CASSLAADSRQFF
>TRBV6-2/TRBV6-3|TRBJ2-2
CASSYSVSSDKTGELFF